The sequence of this T cell receptor beta chain was determined in a study of regulatory T cells in long-lasting Graves disease. Indicated time point: newly diagnosed GD, antithyroid drugs for less than 3 months. PBMC RNA was the source of the TCR library. About 9.1 milliliters of peripheral blood went into EDTA tubes. This clonotype was picked up many times. Its antigen is unidentified. According to the study, TCR beta libraries were built with iRepertoire HTBI primers and CDR3-region Arm-PCR. Each CDR3 protein is one row after TCRdb ran MiXCR on the multiplex PCR reads. The data hold about 400,000 distinct CDR3 sequences, with around 16% observed a single time. Points from the study as a whole: Persistent disease showed a preference for TRBV28, TRBJ1-2 and TRBJ2-5.

CDR3 size: 15 residues. The V gene lost 1 base and the J gene lost 2 bases, with 12 bases spanning the gap. CDR1 DFQATT and CDR2 SNEGSKA come from the germline V gene (reference sequence). The sample was peripheral blood mononuclear cells (PBMCs), taken at new diagnosis, from a patient treated with antithyroid drugs. This sequence joins TRBV20-1 and TRBJ2-1; no definite D call. This clonotype was sampled from a female donor with Graves disease. The CDR3 DNA follows: TGCAGTGCTAGAGCGTTTGCGGACGCCTACAATGAGCAGTTCTTC. Protein sequence: CSARAFADAYNEQFF.